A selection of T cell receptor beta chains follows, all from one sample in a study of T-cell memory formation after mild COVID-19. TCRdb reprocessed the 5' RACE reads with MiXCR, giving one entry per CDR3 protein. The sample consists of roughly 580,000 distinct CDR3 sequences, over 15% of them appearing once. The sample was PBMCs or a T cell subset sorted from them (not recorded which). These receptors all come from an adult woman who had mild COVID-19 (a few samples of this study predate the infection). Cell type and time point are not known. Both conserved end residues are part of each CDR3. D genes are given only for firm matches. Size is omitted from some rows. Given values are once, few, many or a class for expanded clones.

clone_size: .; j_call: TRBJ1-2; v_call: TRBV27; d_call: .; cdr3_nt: TGTGCCAGCGGCACGGAGTTCTATGGCTACACCTTC; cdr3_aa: CASGTEFYGYTF
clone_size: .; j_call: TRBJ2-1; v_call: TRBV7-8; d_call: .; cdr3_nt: TGTGCCAGCAGCTGGGTGGTTACTCCAAACAATGAGCAGTTCTTC; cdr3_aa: CASSWVVTPNNEQFF
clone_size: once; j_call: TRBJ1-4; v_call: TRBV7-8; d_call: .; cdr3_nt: TGTGCCAGCAGCTTATACAGGGCGAACGAAAAACTGTTTTTT; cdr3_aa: CASSLYRANEKLFF
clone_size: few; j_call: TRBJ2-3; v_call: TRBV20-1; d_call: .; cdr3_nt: TGCAGTGCTAGAGATAAGAAGTTTTCCTCGTCGGATACGCAGTATTTT; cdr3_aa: CSARDKKFSSSDTQYF
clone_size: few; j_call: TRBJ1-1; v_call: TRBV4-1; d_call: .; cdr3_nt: TGCGCCAGCAGCCAAGGGAAACGGGGGCTGTACACTGAAGCTTTCTTT; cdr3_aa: CASSQGKRGLYTEAFF
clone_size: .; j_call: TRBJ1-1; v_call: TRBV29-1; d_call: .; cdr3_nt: TGCAGCGTTAAGGGATTGAACACTGAAGCTTTCTTT; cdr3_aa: CSVKGLNTEAFF
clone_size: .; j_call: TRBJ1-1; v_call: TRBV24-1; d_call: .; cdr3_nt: TGTGCCACCAGAGGACGGGGCAGCCAGAACACTGAAGCTTTCTTT; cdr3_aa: CATRGRGSQNTEAFF
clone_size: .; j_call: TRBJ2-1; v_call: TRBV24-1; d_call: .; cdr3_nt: TGTGCCACCAGTGATGGGAGCACCGGCTACAATGAGCAGTTCTTC; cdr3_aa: CATSDGSTGYNEQFF
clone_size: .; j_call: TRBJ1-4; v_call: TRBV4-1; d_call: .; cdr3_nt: TGCGCCAGCAGCCCAAGAACGTTCTACCAGGATAATGAAAAACTGTTTTTT; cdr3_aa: CASSPRTFYQDNEKLFF
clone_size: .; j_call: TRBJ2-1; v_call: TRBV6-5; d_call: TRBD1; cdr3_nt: TGTGCCAGCAGTAATGGACAGGGGGCCAGAGGGCAGTTCTTC; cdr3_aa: CASSNGQGARGQFF
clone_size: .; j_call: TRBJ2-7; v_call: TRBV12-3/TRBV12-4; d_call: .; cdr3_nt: TGTGCCAGCAGTTTAGCTTCCAGCGTCGAGCAGTACTTC; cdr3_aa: CASSLASSVEQYF
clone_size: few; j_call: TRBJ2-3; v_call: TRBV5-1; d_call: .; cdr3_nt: TGCGCCAGCATCGGCGGAAGCACAGATACGCAGTATTTT; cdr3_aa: CASIGGSTDTQYF
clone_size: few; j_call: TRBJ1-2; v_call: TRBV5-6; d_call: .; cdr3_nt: TGTGCCAGCAGCCCGACAGGAGACGACCTATATGGCTACACCTTC; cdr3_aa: CASSPTGDDLYGYTF
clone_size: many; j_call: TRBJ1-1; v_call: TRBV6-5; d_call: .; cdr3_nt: TGTGCCAGCAGTCAACCGGAGGGGAACACTGAAGCTTTCTTT; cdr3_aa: CASSQPEGNTEAFF
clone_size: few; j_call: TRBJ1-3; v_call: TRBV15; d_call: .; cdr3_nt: TGTGCCACCACCGGCCCTGAGGAAGGGAACACCATATATTTT; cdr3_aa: CATTGPEEGNTIYF
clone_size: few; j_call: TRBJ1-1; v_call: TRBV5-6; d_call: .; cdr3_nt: TGTGCCAGCAGCCCCCGTGATTGGGGAACACTTGAAGCTTTCTTT; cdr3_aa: CASSPRDWGTLEAFF
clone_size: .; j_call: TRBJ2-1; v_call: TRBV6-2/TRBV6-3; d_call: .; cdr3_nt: TGTGCCAGCAGTCCTGCTAATAGGGGCAATGAGCAGTTCTTC; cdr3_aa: CASSPANRGNEQFF
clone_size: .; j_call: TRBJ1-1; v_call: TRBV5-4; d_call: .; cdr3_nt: TGTGCCAGCAGCTTGAAGGGGCAAAGGAACACTGAAGCTTTCTTT; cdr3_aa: CASSLKGQRNTEAFF
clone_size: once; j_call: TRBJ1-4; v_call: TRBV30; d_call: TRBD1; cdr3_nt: TGTGCCTGGAGTCTGACACAGGACAGGGGCGCAACTAATGAAAAACTGTTTTTT; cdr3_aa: CAWSLTQDRGATNEKLFF
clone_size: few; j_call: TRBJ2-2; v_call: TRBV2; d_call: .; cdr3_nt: TGTGCCAGCAGTGAATCCCCCTTCGGGGGCGACACCGGGGAGCTGTTTTTT; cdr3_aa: CASSESPFGGDTGELFF
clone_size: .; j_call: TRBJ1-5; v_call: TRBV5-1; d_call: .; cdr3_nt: TGCGCCAGCAGCTTAGAACAAGGCTCGCCCCAGCATTTT; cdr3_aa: CASSLEQGSPQHF
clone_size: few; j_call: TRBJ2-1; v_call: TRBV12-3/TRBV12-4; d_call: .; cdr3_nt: TGTGCCAGCAGTTTTATGGGGCGGGACCCCTACAATGAGCAGTTCTTC; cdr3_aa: CASSFMGRDPYNEQFF
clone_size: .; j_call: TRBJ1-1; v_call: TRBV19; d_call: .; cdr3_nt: TGTGCCAGTACCCGGACAGCTCTGAACACTGAAGCTTTCTTT; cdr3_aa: CASTRTALNTEAFF
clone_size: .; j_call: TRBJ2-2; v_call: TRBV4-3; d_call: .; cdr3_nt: TGCGCCAGCAGCCAAGGTCCCATCACGAACACCGGGGAGCTGTTTTTT; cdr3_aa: CASSQGPITNTGELFF
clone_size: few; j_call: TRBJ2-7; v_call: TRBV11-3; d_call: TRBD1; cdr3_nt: TGTGCCAGCAGCGGACAGGGTCCGAGGACCTACGAGCAGTACTTC; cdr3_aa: CASSGQGPRTYEQYF
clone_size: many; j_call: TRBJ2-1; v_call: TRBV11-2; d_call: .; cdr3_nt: TGTGCCAGCAGCTCAGACGGGGGGACACACAATGAGCAGTTCTTC; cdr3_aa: CASSSDGGTHNEQFF
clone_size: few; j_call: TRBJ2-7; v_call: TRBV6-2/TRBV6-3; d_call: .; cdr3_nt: TGTGCCAGCATCAAGACACCGGCCTCCTACGAGCAGTACTTC; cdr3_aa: CASIKTPASYEQYF
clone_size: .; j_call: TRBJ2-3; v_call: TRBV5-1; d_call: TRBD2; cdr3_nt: TGCGCCAGCGGCGCGGGGGGCCCCGGTGGGCAGTATTTT; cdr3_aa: CASGAGGPGGQYF
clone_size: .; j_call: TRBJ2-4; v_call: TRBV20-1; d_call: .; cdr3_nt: TGCAGTGCTACAGGGCCCACGGACATTCAGTACTTC; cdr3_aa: CSATGPTDIQYF
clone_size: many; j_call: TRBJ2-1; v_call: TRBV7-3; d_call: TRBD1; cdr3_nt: TGTGCCAGCAGCTCCACCGGGACAGGATCGGACCCCACCCTCCATGAGCAGTTCTTC; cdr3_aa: CASSSTGTGSDPTLHEQFF
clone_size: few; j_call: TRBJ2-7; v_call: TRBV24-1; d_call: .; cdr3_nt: TGTGCCACCAGTGATGCTAACTCCTACGAGCAGTACTTC; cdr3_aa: CATSDANSYEQYF
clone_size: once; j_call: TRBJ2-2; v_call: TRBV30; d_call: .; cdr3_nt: TGTGCCTGGACTTCCGGGGGTTCATACGGGGAGCTGTTTTTT; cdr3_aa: CAWTSGGSYGELFF
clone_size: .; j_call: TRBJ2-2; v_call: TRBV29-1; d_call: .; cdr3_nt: TGCAGCGTTGAAGATCTTCAACGGGGGAACACCGGGGAGCTGTTTTTT; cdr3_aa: CSVEDLQRGNTGELFF